Listed here are 19 T cell receptor beta chains from one sample, sequenced in a study of cytomegalovirus exposure and HLA in healthy donors. Data came from immunoSEQ multiplex PCR; TCRdb stores just in-frame clones and leaves some out. The sample has roughly 200,000 clones, around 81% seen once. Sequencing input: PBMCs. All receptors derive from a woman in her late teens or twenties in good health and CMV-seropositive.

V is TRBV10-3 and J is TRBJ2-6; TRBD2 might be the D (5 bases). Trimming cost V 8 bases and J 0 bases, with 5 bases left between them. Germline V gene sequence: CDR1 ENHRY, CDR2 SYGVKD. This CDR3 is built from 13 residues. Here the CDR3 reads CAIAGSGANVLTF. The CDR3 DNA sequence: TGTGCCATCGCGGGCTCTGGGGCCAACGTCCTGACTTTC.

The rearrangement uses TRBV7-6 and TRBJ2-7; 7 nucleotides align to TRBD1. Germline V CDR1 and CDR2: SGHVS, FNYEAQ. After removal of 6 bases from V and 0 bases from J, the junction contained 8 bases not matched to a gene. The CDR3 totals 15 residues. CDR3 bases: TGTGCCAGCAGTTTGGGACAGAGTAGCTCCTACGAGCAGTACTTC. Protein: CASSLGQSSSYEQYF.

The CDR3 DNA sequence: TGCGCCAGCAACCGGGACAGGGTAGGGAATGAGCAGTTCTTC. Its translation is CASNRDRVGNEQFF. This chain links TRBV5-1 with TRBJ2-1; TRBD1 agrees at 9 bases. The germline V gene encodes CDR1 SGHRS and CDR2 YFSETQ. After removal of 6 bases from V and 7 bases from J, the junction contained 8 bases not matched to a gene. There are 14 residues in the CDR3.

This clone was counted between two and nine times. For the CDR3, the DNA is TGTGCCAGCAGCGGGGACAGGGGAAGATATGGCTACACCTTC. It encodes CASSGDRGRYGYTF. The chain combines TRBV5-4 with TRBJ1-2; 10 bases line up with TRBD1. The CDR3 is 14 residues long. With V trimmed by 4 bases and J by 5 bases, 5 bases remained unmatched. Germline CDR1 SGHNT, CDR2 YYREEE (reference sequence).

V is TRBV5-1 and J is TRBJ2-7, with 8 bases aligning to TRBD2. The CDR3 covers 14 residues. Germline loops: CDR1 SGHRS, CDR2 YFSETQ. The V segment lost 8 bases and the J segment 5 bases; nucleotides outside the gene matches: 12. CDR3 amino acids: CARRQAGEGNEQYF. The CDR3 coding sequence is TGCGCCAGACGTCAAGCGGGGGAAGGCAACGAGCAGTACTTC.

As concerns this clone: In the same sample, other DNA sequences code for this CDR3. The chain links TRBV7-9 to TRBJ1-2, with 10 bases that match TRBD1. With V trimmed by 6 bases and J by 4 bases, 2 bases remained unmatched. The CDR3 totals 13 residues. Germline V gene sequence: CDR1 SEHNR, CDR2 FQNEAQ (reference sequence). The CDR3 nucleotides are TGTGCCAGCAGTAGGACAGGGGGCTATGGCTACACCTTC. Protein sequence: CASSRTGGYGYTF. Together with reference TRBV7-9 and TRBJ1-2, the CDR3 gives the full variable domain: DTGVSQNPRHKITKRGQNVTFRCDPISEHNRLYWYRQTLGQGPEFLTYFQNEAQLEKSRLLSDRFSAERPKGSFSTLEIQRTEQGDSAMYLCASSRTGGYGYTFGSGTRLTVV.

Concerning this clone: A junction boundary mismatches the germline segment, possibly from a read error. The chain joins TRBV6-5 to TRBJ1-1; 9 bases are a match to TRBD1. This CDR3 has 16 amino acids. Germline CDR1 reads MNHEY; CDR2 reads SVGAGI. In DNA form, the CDR3 reads TGTGCCAGCAGTTCCACAGGGGGCGGGTTGAAGACTGAAGCTTTCTTT. Amino acid sequence: CASSSTGGGLKTEAFF.

The chain uses TRBV5-1 and TRBJ1-5; 10 nucleotides line up with TRBD1. The CDR3 consists of 16 residues. The ends lost 4 bases at V and 0 bases at J; junction bases unmatched: 4. CDR1 SGHRS and CDR2 YFSETQ come from the germline V gene. As DNA, the CDR3 is TGCGCCAGCAGCCTAGGGACAGGGGATAGCAATCAGCCCCAGCATTTT. It encodes CASSLGTGDSNQPQHF.

J is TRBJ1-6 and V is TRBV25-1; 8 bases line up with TRBD1. The germline V gene has CDR1 MGHDK and CDR2 SYGVNS. The CDR3 length is 14 residues. With V trimmed by 3 bases and J by 7 bases, 2 bases remained unmatched. The CDR3 reads CASSDWDRNSPLHF. The CDR3, as DNA: TGTGCCAGCAGTGACTGGGACAGGAATTCACCCCTCCACTTT.

This sequence joins TRBV7-3 and TRBJ1-1, with 9 bases matching TRBD1. Unmatched junction bases numbered 12, after V lost 4 bases and J lost 3 bases. CDR3 length equals 17 residues. The V gene's germline CDR1 is SGHTA and CDR2 FQGTGA. Here the CDR3 reads CASSSQPLRQGDTEAFF. CDR3 bases: TGTGCCAGCAGCTCCCAACCATTGCGACAGGGGGACACTGAAGCTTTCTTT.

V and J are TRBV18 and TRBJ2-7; no reliable D call. CDR3 size: 14 residues. Trimming stripped 1 base from V and 5 bases from J, with 12 bases between. Germline V gene sequence: CDR1 KGHSH, CDR2 LQKENI. CDR3 region: CASSPQRATNEQYF. The CDR3 nucleotides read TGTGCCAGCTCACCACAGAGAGCGACGAACGAGCAGTACTTC.

The chain carries TRBV14 and TRBJ1-1; possible D gene TRBD1, 5 bases. The germline CDR1 and CDR2 sequences are SGHDN and FVKESK. This CDR3 comprises 13 residues. V dropped 2 bases and J dropped 8 bases, with 12 bases sitting between them. CDR3 nucleotide sequence: TGTGCCAGCAGCCAATCCCAAACAGGCGAAGCTTTCTTT. This encodes CASSQSQTGEAFF.

The V and J genes are TRBV19 and TRBJ1-1, with D unclear. The CDR3 consists of 14 residues. Trimming removed 8 bases at V and 3 bases at J, with 16 bases between. CDR1 LNHDA and CDR2 SQIVND come from the germline V gene (reference sequence). CDR3 in amino acids: CASEQLYRDTEAFF. CDR3 DNA: TGTGCCAGTGAACAACTTTATCGGGACACTGAAGCTTTCTTT. Supplemented by reference TRBV19 and TRBJ1-1, the full variable domain reads DGGITQSPKYLFRKEGQNVTLSCEQNLNHDAMYWYRQDPGQGLRLIYYSQIVNDFQKGDIAEGYSVSREKKESFPLTVTSAQKNPTAFYLCASEQLYRDTEAFFGQGTRLTVV.

The chain joins TRBV6-4 to TRBJ2-7, with a tentative D call TRBD1 (5 bases). The ends were cut back, 5 bases at V and 2 bases at J, with 7 bases in the middle. CDR1 and CDR2 from the germline V gene are MRHNA and SNTAGT. The length of the CDR3 is 12 residues. CDR3 bases: TGTGCCAGCAGTTACAGGACCTACGAGCAGTACTTC. Translated, it gives CASSYRTYEQYF.

The rearrangement links TRBV10-3 to TRBJ2-3; 7 nucleotides align to TRBD2. The CDR3 sequence is 14 residues long. CDR1 is ENHRY and CDR2 is SYGVKD in the germline V gene. The V gene end was trimmed by 8 bases and the J gene end by 5 bases; junction bases not matched to a gene: 10. Written as DNA, the CDR3 is TGTGCCATCTCCCGCAGCGGGGAAGGAGATACGCAGTATTTT. It encodes CAISRSGEGDTQYF.

The V call is TRBV5-6, the J call TRBJ2-1; D is undetermined. This CDR3 has 11 amino acids. Germline V CDR1 and CDR2: SGHDT, YYEEEE. The ends were cut back, 2 bases at V and 7 bases at J, with 4 bases in the middle. CDR3 bases: TGTGCCAGCAGCTTCGGGAATGAGCAGTTCTTC. Its translation: CASSFGNEQFF.

The rearrangement joins TRBV7-8 to TRBJ2-5; D ambiguous. Trimming took off 3 bases at V and 5 bases at J, with 16 bases between the two ends. This CDR3 spans 15 amino acids. Looked up from germline, CDR1 is SGHVS and CDR2 is FQNEAQ. For the CDR3, the DNA is TGTGCCAGCAGCTTGACGCGACGGATCGGGGAGACCCAGTACTTC. This encodes CASSLTRRIGETQYF.

The chain carries TRBV5-1 and TRBJ2-3; D unresolved. V shed 0 bases and J shed 2 bases, with 7 bases lying between them. Germline CDR1 is SGHRS and CDR2 is YFSETQ. There are 14 residues in the CDR3. The CDR3 is CASSLALLTDTQYF. The DNA of the CDR3 is TGCGCCAGCAGCTTGGCTCTACTCACAGATACGCAGTATTTT.

The J gene is TRBJ2-2, the V gene TRBV7-2; D call uncertain. The V gene lost 1 base and the J gene lost 3 bases, with 9 bases spanning the gap. This CDR3 is 15 amino acids long. Germline CDR1 is SGHTA and CDR2 is FQGNSA. CDR3 amino acids: CASSLVLRDTGELFF. Written as DNA, the CDR3 is TGTGCCAGCAGCTTAGTACTTCGGGACACCGGGGAGCTGTTTTTT.